This TCR beta chain was identified during a study of human T cells and chemical hapten exposure. Across the whole study: Throughout a study of about 6 months, patients underwent weekly scalp administration of diphenylcyclopropenone doses.

This clonotype was seen a handful of times. J was trimmed by 7 bases and V by 7 bases; bases with no gene match: 6. The length of the CDR3 is 13 residues. Germline values: CDR1 DFQATT, CDR2 SNEGSKA (reference sequence). Unique molecular identifiers were attached to individual cDNA molecules within the library. Under the authors' procedure: A typical sample had some 96,000 TCRs, with about 23,224 to 690,600 overall. TCRdb re-called the RACE reads through MiXCR, storing one row per CDR3 protein. TCRdb, not the original authors, processed these V and J calls. The data show 85,000 to 95,000 distinct CDR3 sequences, more than 9.5% seen once. Time point reported: patch test 2, 6 weeks after DPC sensitization. The treatment was: therapeutic diphenylcyclopropenone sensitization with weekly scalp DPC. Suited to DPC and affected by alopecia, the donors ranged from 18 to 70 years old.

The chain links TRBV20-1 to TRBJ1-5, with 11 positions matching TRBD1. The receptor was derived from a man aged 40-55 years with alopecia areata. Some clones in this sample may be carry-over from other donors' samples. The specimen comprised whole blood, sampled in connection with sensitization to the hapten diphenylcyclopropenone (DPC). The CDR3 DNA is TGCAGTGTCCCGGGACAGGGGGGACAGCCCCAGCATTTT. This codes for CSVPGQGGQPQHF.